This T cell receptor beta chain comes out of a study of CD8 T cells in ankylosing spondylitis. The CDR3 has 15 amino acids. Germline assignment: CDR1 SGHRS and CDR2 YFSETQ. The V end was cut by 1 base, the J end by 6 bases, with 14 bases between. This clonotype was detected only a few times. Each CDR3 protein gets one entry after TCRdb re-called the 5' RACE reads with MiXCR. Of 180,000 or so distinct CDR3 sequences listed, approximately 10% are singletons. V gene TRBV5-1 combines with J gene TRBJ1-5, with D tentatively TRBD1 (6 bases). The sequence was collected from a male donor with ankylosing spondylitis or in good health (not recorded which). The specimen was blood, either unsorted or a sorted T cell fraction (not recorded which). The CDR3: CASSLRPGAGQPQHF. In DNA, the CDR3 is TGCGCCAGCAGCTTGCGCCCGGGGGCGGGTCAGCCCCAGCATTTT.